This note documents a single T cell receptor beta chain sequence. As yet, its antigen is unknown. Germline-derived CDR1 and CDR2 are KGHSH and LQKENI. The V end was cut by 1 base, the J end by 5 bases, with 8 bases between. CDR3 length equals 14 residues. The data were obtained in a study of graft-versus-host responses after intestinal transplantation. On the study more broadly: All recipients got anti-thymocyte globulin induction, then tacrolimus and steroids for around three years.

Study-level findings and limits: Graft-donor T cell macrochimerism coincided with high graft-versus-host to host-versus-graft clonal ratios in allografts. Some GvH clones were seen earlier in gut or blood, suggesting intestinal origin. An association linked early post-transplant HvG declines with peak circulating GvH clone levels.

TCRdb's copy holds only in-frame clones and misses some; the assay was immunoSEQ multiplex PCR. Of roughly 120,000 clones in the sample, just under 95% are singletons; the top ten hold around 0.12%. The rearrangement joins TRBV18 to TRBJ1-4, with unresolved D. The clonotype comes from a human donor who received an intestinal transplant. Specimen: unstimulated CD4+ T cells sorted from spleen or lymph node cells, collected before intestinal transplant. Here the CDR3 DNA reads TGTGCCAGCTCACCACAGGGAAAAAATGAAAAACTGTTTTTT. Its protein product is CASSPQGKNEKLFF.